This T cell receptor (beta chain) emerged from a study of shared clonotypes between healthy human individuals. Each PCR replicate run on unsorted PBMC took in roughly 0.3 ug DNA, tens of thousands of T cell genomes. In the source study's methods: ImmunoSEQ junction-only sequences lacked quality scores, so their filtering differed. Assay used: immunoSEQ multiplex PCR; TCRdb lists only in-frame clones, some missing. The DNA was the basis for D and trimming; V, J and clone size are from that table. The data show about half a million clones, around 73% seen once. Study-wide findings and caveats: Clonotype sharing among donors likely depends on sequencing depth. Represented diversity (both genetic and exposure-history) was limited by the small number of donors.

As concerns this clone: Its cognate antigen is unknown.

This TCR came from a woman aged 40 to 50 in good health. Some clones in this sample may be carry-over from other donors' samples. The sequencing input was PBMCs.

DNA of the CDR3: TGCGCCACCCGCACGGGACTAGCGGGAGTTGGTGAGCAGTTCTTC. Translation gives CATRTGLAGVGEQFF. This chain joins TRBV10-2 and TRBJ2-1, with 14 bases aligning to TRBD2. V lost 10 bases, J lost 9 bases, and 11 bases stayed unmatched. CDR3 length equals 15 residues. Germline V gives CDR1 WSHSY, CDR2 SAAADI.